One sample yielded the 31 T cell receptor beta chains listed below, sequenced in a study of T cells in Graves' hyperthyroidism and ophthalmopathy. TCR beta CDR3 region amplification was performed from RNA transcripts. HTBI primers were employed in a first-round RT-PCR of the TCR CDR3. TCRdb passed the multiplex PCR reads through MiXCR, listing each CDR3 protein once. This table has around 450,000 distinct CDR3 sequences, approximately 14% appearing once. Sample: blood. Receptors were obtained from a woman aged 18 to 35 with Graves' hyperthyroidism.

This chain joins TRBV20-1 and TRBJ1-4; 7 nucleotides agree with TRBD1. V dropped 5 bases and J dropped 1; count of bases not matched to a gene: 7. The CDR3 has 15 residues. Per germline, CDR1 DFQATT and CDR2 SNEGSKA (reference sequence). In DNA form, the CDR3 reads TGCAGTGCTGGGGGCGGGACAGTAACTAATGAAAAACTGTTTTTT. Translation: CSAGGGTVTNEKLFF.

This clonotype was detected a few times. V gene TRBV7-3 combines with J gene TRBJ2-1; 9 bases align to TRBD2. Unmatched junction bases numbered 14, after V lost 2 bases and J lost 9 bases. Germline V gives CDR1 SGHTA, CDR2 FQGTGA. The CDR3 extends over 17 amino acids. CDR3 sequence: CASSLAPRGGGLGEQFF. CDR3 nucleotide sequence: TGTGCCAGCAGCTTAGCCCCCCGCGGGGGGGGTTTGGGTGAGCAGTTCTTC.

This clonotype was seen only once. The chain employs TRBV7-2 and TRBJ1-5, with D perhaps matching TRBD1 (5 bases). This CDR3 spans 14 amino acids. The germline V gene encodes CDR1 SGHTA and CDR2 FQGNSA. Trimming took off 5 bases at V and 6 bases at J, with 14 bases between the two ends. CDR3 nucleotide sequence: TGTGCCAGCAGCGCTGGGGGGAAAGGTCAGCCCCAGCATTTT. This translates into CASSAGGKGQPQHF.

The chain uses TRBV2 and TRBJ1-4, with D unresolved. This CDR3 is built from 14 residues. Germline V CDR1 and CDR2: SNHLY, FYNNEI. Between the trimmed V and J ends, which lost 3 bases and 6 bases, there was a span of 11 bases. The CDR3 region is CASSDVDGYEKLFF. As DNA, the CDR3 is TGTGCCAGCAGTGATGTGGACGGCTATGAAAAACTGTTTTTT.

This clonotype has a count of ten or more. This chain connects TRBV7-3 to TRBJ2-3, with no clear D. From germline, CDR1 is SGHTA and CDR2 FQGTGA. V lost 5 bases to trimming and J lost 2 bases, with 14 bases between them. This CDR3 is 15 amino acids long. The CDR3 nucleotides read TGTGCCAGCAGCGCACGTCCGGGCCCCACAGATACGCAGTATTTT. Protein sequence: CASSARPGPTDTQYF.

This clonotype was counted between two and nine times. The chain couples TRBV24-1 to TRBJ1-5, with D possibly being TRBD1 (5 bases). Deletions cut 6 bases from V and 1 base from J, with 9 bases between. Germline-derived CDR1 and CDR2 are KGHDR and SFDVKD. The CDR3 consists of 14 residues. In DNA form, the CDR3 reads TGTGCCACCAGTCGATGGGACAGCAATCAGCCCCAGCATTTT. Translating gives CATSRWDSNQPQHF.

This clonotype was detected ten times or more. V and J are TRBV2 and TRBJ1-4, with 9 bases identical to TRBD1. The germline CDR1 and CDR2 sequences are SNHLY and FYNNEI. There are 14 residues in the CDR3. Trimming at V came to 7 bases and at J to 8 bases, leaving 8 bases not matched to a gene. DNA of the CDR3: TGTGCCAGCATTATGGACAGGGGTGAAGAAAAACTGTTTTTT. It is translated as CASIMDRGEEKLFF. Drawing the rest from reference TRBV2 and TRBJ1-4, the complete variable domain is EPEVTQTPSHQVTQMGQEVILRCVPISNHLYFYWYRQILGQKVEFLVSFYNNEISEKSEIFDDQFSVERPDGSNFTLKIRSTKLEDSAMYFCASIMDRGEEKLFFGSGTQLSVL.

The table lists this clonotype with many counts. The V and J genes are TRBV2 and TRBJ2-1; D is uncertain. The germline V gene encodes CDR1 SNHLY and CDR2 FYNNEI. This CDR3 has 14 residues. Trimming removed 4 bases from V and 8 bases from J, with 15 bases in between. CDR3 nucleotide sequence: TGTGCCAGCAGTGGGGTCCCACAGTTGTATGAGCAGTTCTTC. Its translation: CASSGVPQLYEQFF.

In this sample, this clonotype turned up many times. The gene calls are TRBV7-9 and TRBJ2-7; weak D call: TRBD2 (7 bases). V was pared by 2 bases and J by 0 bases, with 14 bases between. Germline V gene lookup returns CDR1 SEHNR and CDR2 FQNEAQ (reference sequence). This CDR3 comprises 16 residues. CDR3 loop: CASSLKSGGASYEQYF. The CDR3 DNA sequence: TGTGCCAGCAGCTTAAAGTCGGGGGGCGCCTCCTACGAGCAGTACTTC.

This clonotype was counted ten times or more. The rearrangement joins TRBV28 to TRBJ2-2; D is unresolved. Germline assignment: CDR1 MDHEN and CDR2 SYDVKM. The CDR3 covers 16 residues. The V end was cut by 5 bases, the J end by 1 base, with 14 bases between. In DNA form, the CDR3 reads TGTGCCAGCAGTCCAGATCGGGTACTGAACACCGGGGAGCTGTTTTTT. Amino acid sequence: CASSPDRVLNTGELFF. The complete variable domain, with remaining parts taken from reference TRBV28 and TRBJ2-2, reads DVKVTQSSRYLVKRTGEKVFLECVQDMDHENMFWYRQDPGLGLRLIYFSYDVKMKEKGDIPEGYSVSREKKERFSLILESASTNQTSMYLCASSPDRVLNTGELFFGEGSRLTVL.

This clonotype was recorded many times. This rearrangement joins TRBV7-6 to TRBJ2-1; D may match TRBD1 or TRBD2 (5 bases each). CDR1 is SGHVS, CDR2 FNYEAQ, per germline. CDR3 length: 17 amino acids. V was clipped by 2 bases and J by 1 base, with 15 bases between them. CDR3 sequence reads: CASSLLLSGTSYNEQFF. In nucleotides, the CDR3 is TGTGCCAGCAGCTTACTATTATCGGGGACGTCCTACAATGAGCAGTTCTTC.

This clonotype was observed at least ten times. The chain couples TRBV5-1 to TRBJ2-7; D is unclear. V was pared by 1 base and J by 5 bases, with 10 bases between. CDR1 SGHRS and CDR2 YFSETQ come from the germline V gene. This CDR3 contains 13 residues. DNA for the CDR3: TGCGCCAGCAGCTTGATAGTCTCGGACGAGCAGTACTTC. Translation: CASSLIVSDEQYF. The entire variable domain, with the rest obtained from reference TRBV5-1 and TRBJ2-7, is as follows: KAGVTQTPRYLIKTRGQQVTLSCSPISGHRSVSWYQQTPGQGLQFLFEYFSETQRNKGNFPGRFSGRQFSNSRSEMNVSTLELGDSALYLCASSLIVSDEQYFGPGTRLTVT.

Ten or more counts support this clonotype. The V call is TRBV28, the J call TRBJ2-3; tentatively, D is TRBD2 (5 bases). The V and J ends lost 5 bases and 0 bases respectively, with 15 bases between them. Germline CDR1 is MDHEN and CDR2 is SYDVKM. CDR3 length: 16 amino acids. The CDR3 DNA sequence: TGTGCCAGCAGTGGAACCGGAGGAAGGAGCACAGATACGCAGTATTTT. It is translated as CASSGTGGRSTDTQYF.

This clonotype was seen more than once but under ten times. The CDR3 DNA reads TGCAGTGCTAGCTTCGGACTAGCGGGGGGGCCGAGCACAGATACGCAGTATTTT. Its protein is CSASFGLAGGPSTDTQYF. This chain uses TRBV20-1 with TRBJ2-3, with 15 bases that match TRBD2. J gave up 0 bases and V 3 bases, and 7 bases lay outside the gene matches. The germline gives CDR1 DFQATT, CDR2 SNEGSKA (reference sequence). The CDR3 contains 18 residues.

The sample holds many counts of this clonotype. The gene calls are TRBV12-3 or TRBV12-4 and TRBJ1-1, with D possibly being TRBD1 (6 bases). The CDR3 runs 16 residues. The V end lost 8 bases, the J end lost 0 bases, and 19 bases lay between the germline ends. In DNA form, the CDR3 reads TGTGCCAGCCTGTTCACTCCGGACAGTTTGAACACTGAAGCTTTCTTT. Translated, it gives CASLFTPDSLNTEAFF.

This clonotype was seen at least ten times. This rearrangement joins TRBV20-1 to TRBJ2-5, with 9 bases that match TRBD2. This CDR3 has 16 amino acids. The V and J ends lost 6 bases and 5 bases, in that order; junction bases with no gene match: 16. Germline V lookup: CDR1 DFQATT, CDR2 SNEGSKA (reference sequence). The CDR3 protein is CSARLAGGYSKETQYF. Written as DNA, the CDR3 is TGCAGTGCCAGGCTGGCGGGAGGGTATTCGAAGGAGACCCAGTACTTC.

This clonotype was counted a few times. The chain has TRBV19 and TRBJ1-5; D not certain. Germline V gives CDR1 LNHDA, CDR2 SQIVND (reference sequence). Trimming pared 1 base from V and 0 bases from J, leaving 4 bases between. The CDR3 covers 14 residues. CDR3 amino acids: CASSIAVSNQPQHF. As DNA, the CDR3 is TGTGCCAGTAGTATAGCCGTTAGCAATCAGCCCCAGCATTTT.

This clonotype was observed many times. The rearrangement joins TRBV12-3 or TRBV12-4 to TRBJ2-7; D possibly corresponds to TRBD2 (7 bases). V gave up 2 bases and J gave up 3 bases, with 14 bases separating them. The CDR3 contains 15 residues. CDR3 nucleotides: TGTGCCAGCAGTTTACTGGGGGGGCTCCACTACGAGCAGTACTTC. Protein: CASSLLGGLHYEQYF.

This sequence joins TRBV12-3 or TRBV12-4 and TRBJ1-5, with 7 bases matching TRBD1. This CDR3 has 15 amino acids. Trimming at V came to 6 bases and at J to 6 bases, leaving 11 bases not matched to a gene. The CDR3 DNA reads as TGTGCCAGCAGCCAGCAGGGGGGGAATTCTCAGCCCCAGCATTTT. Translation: CASSQQGGNSQPQHF.

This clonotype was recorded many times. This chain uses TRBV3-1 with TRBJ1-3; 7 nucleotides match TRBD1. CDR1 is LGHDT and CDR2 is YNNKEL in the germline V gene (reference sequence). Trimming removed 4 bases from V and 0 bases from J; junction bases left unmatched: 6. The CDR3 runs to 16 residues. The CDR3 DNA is TGTGCCAGCAGCCGACAGGGAGGTATCTCTGGAAACACCATATATTTT. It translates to CASSRQGGISGNTIYF.

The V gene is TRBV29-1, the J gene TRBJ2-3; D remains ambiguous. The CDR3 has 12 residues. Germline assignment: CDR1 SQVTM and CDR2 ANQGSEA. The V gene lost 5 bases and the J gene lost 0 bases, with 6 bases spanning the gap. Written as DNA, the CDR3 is TGCAGCGTTTTGTCCAGCACAGATACGCAGTATTTT. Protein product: CSVLSSTDTQYF.

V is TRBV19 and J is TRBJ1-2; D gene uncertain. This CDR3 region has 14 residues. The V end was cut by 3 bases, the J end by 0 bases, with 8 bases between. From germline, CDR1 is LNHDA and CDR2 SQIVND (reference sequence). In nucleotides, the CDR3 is TGTGCCAGTAGTATGAGAGCCACTAACTATGGCTACACCTTC. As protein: CASSMRATNYGYTF. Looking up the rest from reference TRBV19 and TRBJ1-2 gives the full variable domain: DGGITQSPKYLFRKEGQNVTLSCEQNLNHDAMYWYRQDPGQGLRLIYYSQIVNDFQKGDIAEGYSVSREKKESFPLTVTSAQKNPTAFYLCASSMRATNYGYTFGSGTRLTVV.

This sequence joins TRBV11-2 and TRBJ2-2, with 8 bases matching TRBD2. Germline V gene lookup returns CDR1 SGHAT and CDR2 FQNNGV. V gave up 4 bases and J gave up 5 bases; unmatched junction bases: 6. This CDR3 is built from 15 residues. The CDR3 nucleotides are TGTGCCAGCAGCTGGGCGGGACTAGAGACCGGGGAGCTGTTTTTT. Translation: CASSWAGLETGELFF.

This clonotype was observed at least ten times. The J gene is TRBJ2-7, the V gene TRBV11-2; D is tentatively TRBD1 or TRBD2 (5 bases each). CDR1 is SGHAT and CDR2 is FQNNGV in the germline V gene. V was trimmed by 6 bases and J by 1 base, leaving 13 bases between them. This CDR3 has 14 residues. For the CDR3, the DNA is TGTGCCAGCAGGCATCCGGGACGGTCCTACGAGCAGTACTTC. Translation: CASRHPGRSYEQYF.

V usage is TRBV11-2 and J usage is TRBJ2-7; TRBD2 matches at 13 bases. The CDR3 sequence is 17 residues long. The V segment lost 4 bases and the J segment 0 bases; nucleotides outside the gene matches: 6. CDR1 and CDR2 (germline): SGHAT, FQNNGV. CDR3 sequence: CASSSGLAGYHSYEQYF. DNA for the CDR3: TGTGCCAGCAGCTCGGGACTAGCGGGATATCACTCCTACGAGCAGTACTTC.

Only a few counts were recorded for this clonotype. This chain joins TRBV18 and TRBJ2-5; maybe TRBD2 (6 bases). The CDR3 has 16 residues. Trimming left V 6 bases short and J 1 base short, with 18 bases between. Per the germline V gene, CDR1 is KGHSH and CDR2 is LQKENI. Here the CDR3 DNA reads TGTGCCAGCTCCCCGACGGCGGGGCAGGTCCAAGAGACCCAGTACTTC. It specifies CASSPTAGQVQETQYF.

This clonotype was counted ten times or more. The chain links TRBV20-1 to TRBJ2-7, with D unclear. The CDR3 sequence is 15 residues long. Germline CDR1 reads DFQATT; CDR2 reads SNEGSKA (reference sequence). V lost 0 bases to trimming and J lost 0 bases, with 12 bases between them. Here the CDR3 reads CSARDRRQSSYEQYF. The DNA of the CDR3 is TGCAGTGCTAGAGATCGACGGCAAAGCTCCTACGAGCAGTACTTC.

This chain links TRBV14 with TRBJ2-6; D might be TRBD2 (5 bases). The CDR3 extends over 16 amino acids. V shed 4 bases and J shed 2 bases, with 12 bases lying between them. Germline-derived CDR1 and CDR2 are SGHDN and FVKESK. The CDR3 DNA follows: TGTGCCAGCAGCCTCCCTCGGGGAGCTGGGGCCAACGTCCTGACTTTC. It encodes CASSLPRGAGANVLTF.

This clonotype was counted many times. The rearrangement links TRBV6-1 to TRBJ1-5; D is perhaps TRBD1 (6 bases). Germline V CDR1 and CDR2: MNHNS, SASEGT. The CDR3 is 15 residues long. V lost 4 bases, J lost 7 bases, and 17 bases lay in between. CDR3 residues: CASSGINRVGQPQHF. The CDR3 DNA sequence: TGTGCCAGCAGTGGGATCAACAGGGTGGGGCAGCCCCAGCATTTT.

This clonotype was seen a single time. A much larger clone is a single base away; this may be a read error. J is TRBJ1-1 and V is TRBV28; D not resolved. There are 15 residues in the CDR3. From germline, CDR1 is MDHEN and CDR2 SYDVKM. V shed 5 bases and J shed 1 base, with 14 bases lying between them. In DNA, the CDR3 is TGTGCCAGCAGTAGGACCGGGAAGGCGAACACTGAAGCTTTCTTT. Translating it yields CASSRTGKANTEAFF. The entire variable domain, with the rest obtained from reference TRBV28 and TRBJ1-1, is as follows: DVKVTQSSRYLVKRTGEKVFLECVQDMDHENMFWYRQDPGLGLRLIYFSYDVKMKEKGDIPEGYSVSREKKERFSLILESASTNQTSMYLCASSRTGKANTEAFFGQGTRLTVV.

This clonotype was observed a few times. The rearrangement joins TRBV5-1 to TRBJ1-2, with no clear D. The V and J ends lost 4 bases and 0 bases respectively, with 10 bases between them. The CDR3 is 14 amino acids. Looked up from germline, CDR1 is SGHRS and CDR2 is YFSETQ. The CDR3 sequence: CASSQAGANYGYTF. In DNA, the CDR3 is TGCGCCAGCAGCCAGGCCGGAGCTAACTATGGCTACACCTTC. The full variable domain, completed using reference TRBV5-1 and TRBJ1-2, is KAGVTQTPRYLIKTRGQQVTLSCSPISGHRSVSWYQQTPGQGLQFLFEYFSETQRNKGNFPGRFSGRQFSNSRSEMNVSTLELGDSALYLCASSQAGANYGYTFGSGTRLTVV.